The subject of this entry is one TCR beta chain. This sample was taken from a study of blood T cell repertoires in COVID-19. Study as a whole: Researchers got acute and convalescent COVID-19 samples from the United States, Italy and Spain. PBMCs, B-cell-depleted T cells, or T cells were the source of the cDNA or gDNA that made up the material.

While infection was still active, Seattle patients were enrolled and then followed longitudinally. Losses at the gene ends were 4 bases for V and 5 bases for J; bases not matched to a gene: 9. The CDR3 sequence is 16 residues long. Per germline, CDR1 SGHDT and CDR2 YYEEEE. Original processing methods: Amplified reference gene primers provided the basis for estimating nucleated cell counts. Repertoires were generated with immunoSEQ multiplex PCR, while TCRdb's copy carries only in-frame clones and drops some. The DNA was the basis for D and trimming; V, J and clone size are from that table. The sample lists approximately 260,000 clones, over 75% seen once, with roughly a tenth in the top ten.

The receptor was isolated from an older woman with COVID-19, enrolled during active disease. Sequencing was carried out using peripheral blood. V gene TRBV5-6 combines with J gene TRBJ2-7, with TRBD2 identical over 13 bases. The DNA for the CDR3 is TGTGCCAGCAGCCATGGACTAGCGGGAGTCTTCGACGAGCAGTACTTC. This codes for CASSHGLAGVFDEQYF.